The 29 T cell receptor beta chains in this list originate from one sample, sequenced in a study of cytomegalovirus exposure and HLA in healthy donors. Researchers ran the PCR with 60 Vbeta and 13 Jbeta primers. TCRdb keeps only in-frame clones here, not all; method: immunoSEQ multiplex PCR. This table holds 140,000 to 150,000 clones, roughly 79% found once. Sequencing input: PBMCs. Source of these receptors: a woman aged 25 to 39 in good health and CMV-seronegative.

The CDR3 region is CASSESPRSTQYF. CDR3 DNA: TGTGCCAGCAGTGAATCCCCACGCAGTACGCAGTATTTT. The chain joins TRBV6-1 to TRBJ2-3, with D unclear. CDR1 is MNHNS, CDR2 SASEGT, per germline. Deletions cut 2 bases from V and 8 bases from J, with 11 bases between. The CDR3 spans 13 residues.

The chain joins TRBV12-5 to TRBJ2-2; D is unclear. The CDR3 has 15 amino acids. V was clipped by 1 base and J by 2 bases, with 8 bases between them. The germline CDR1 and CDR2 sequences are LGHNT and FRNRAP. The CDR3 is CASGLGGPNTGELFF. In DNA form, the CDR3 reads TGTGCTAGTGGTTTGGGAGGCCCAAACACCGGGGAGCTGTTTTTT.

The chain has TRBV25-1 and TRBJ1-1; 8 bases align to TRBD1. Unmatched junction bases numbered 10, after V lost 6 bases and J lost 7 bases. Germline lookup yields CDR1 MGHDK and CDR2 SYGVNS. The CDR3 contains 14 residues. As DNA, the CDR3 is TGTGCCAGCAGCACAGCAAACAGGGGGTTTGAAGCTTTCTTT. Translation: CASSTANRGFEAFF.

This chain uses TRBV2 with TRBJ2-7; D may be TRBD1 (6 bases). CDR1 and CDR2 from the germline V gene are SNHLY and FYNNEI. This CDR3 is built from 14 residues. Trimming removed 11 bases at V and 0 bases at J, with 17 bases between. CDR3 amino acids: CAGRDTDVSYEQYF. The CDR3 region has the DNA TGTGCCGGCCGGGACACCGACGTCTCCTACGAGCAGTACTTC.

This sequence joins TRBV12-5 and TRBJ2-1; 9 bases are shared with TRBD2. J gave up 5 bases and V 1 base, and 6 bases lay outside the gene matches. CDR1 is LGHNT and CDR2 is FRNRAP in the germline V gene. The CDR3 covers 16 residues. The CDR3: CASGLGAGGWDNEQFF. The DNA of the CDR3 is TGTGCTAGTGGTTTGGGGGCGGGGGGGTGGGACAATGAGCAGTTCTTC.

The V gene is TRBV6-5, the J gene TRBJ1-6; D is unresolved. V was trimmed by 10 bases and J by 8 bases, leaving 15 bases between them. The CDR3 length is 13 residues. CDR1 is MNHEY, CDR2 SVGAGI, per germline. The CDR3 DNA reads as TGTGCCACCCTGGAGCGGTTGGATTCACCCCTCCACTTT. Its translation is CATLERLDSPLHF.

The V and J genes are TRBV2 and TRBJ1-1; TRBD1 matches 8 bases. V was pared by 8 bases and J by 10 bases, with 15 bases of the junction left unmatched. Looked up from germline, CDR1 is SNHLY and CDR2 is FYNNEI. This CDR3 contains 14 residues. CDR3 region: CASFRQGTTYGAFF. The CDR3 DNA is TGTGCCAGCTTTCGACAGGGGACCACCTATGGAGCTTTCTTT.

V is TRBV4-2 and J is TRBJ1-2; 8 bases map to TRBD1. V gave up 2 bases and J gave up 7 bases; unmatched junction bases: 9. CDR1 and CDR2 (germline): LGHNA, YNFKEQ. This CDR3 has 15 residues. The DNA for the CDR3 is TGTGCCAGCAGCCAACCTGGACAGGGAGGTATTGGCTACACCTTC. This encodes CASSQPGQGGIGYTF.

The rearrangement uses TRBV7-2 and TRBJ2-7; the match to TRBD1 covers 9 bases. V dropped 0 bases and J dropped 3; count of bases not matched to a gene: 9. The CDR3 has 17 amino acids. From germline, CDR1 is SGHTA and CDR2 FQGNSA. The chain's CDR3 is CASSLARRTGVGYEQYF. CDR3 DNA sequence: TGTGCCAGCAGCTTAGCGCGGAGGACAGGGGTAGGCTACGAGCAGTACTTC.

The chain uses TRBV19 and TRBJ2-3; 10 positions agree with TRBD1. V shed 3 bases, J shed 2 bases, and the junction held 5 bases outside the gene matches. The germline gives CDR1 LNHDA, CDR2 SQIVND (reference sequence). This CDR3 is 16 amino acids long. The CDR3 sequence is CASSMEGTGVTDTQYF. CDR3 DNA: TGTGCCAGTAGTATGGAAGGGACAGGGGTCACAGATACGCAGTATTTT.

This sequence joins TRBV18 and TRBJ2-6, with D perhaps matching TRBD2 (6 bases). Germline CDR1 is KGHSH and CDR2 is LQKENI. V lost 5 bases and J lost 0, with 14 bases in between. The CDR3 sequence is 17 residues long. The CDR3 spells CASSSRGGGSGANVLTF. CDR3 DNA sequence: TGTGCCAGCTCATCGAGGGGAGGAGGCTCTGGGGCCAACGTCCTGACTTTC.

This clone was counted a single time. This sequence joins TRBV5-1 and TRBJ1-3; 11 positions agree with TRBD1. V shed 2 bases and J 3 bases; nucleotides not matched to a gene: 10. Germline V gene lookup returns CDR1 SGHRS and CDR2 YFSETQ. This CDR3 comprises 18 residues. CDR3 coding DNA: TGCGCCAGCAGCTTAATTGCGGGACAGGGGGGGCTTGGAAACACCATATATTTT. Translated: CASSLIAGQGGLGNTIYF.

This clone was detected a few times. The chain is built from TRBV19 and TRBJ2-1; D remains ambiguous. The CDR3 is 12 residues long. CDR1 is LNHDA, CDR2 SQIVND, per germline (reference sequence). Trimming pared 3 bases from V and 4 bases from J, leaving 4 bases between. CDR3 in DNA: TGTGCCAGTAGTATGGAGTACAATGAGCAGTTCTTC. Its translation is CASSMEYNEQFF.

The rearrangement links TRBV14 to TRBJ2-7; TRBD1 agrees at 8 bases. Losses at the gene ends were 6 bases for V and 3 bases for J; bases not matched to a gene: 10. The CDR3 spans 15 residues. Germline V lookup: CDR1 SGHDN, CDR2 FVKESK. CDR3 region: CASRPTGTGRYEQYF. CDR3 sequence (DNA): TGTGCCAGCAGACCCACCGGGACAGGTCGCTACGAGCAGTACTTC.

The chain joins TRBV6-5 to TRBJ1-1; the D gene is possibly TRBD1 (6 bases). Trimming stripped 2 bases from V and 0 bases from J, with 7 bases between. The CDR3 length is 14 residues. From germline, CDR1 is MNHEY and CDR2 SVGAGI. CDR3 bases: TGTGCCAGCAGTTACGGACAGTTGAACACTGAAGCTTTCTTT. It translates to CASSYGQLNTEAFF.

The chain is built from TRBV5-4 and TRBJ2-1, with TRBD2 identical over 12 bases. Germline assignment: CDR1 SGHNT and CDR2 YYREEE (reference sequence). The CDR3 spans 15 residues. The ends lost 0 bases at V and 8 bases at J; junction bases unmatched: 3. The DNA of the CDR3 is TGTGCCAGCAGCTTGGCTAGCGGGGGGGCTGATGAGCAGTTCTTC. It translates to CASSLASGGADEQFF.

This chain links TRBV19 with TRBJ1-1; no clear D gene. Germline V gene lookup returns CDR1 LNHDA and CDR2 SQIVND (reference sequence). Trimming stripped 5 bases from V and 5 bases from J, with 24 bases between. The CDR3 has 17 amino acids. DNA of the CDR3: TGTGCCAGTAGTTCCTCGGTGTCTCTGTGGGGAGCGACTGAAGCTTTCTTT. This codes for CASSSSVSLWGATEAFF.

This clone was observed a few times. This chain connects TRBV6-1 to TRBJ1-1; D is ambiguous. Germline CDR1 reads MNHNS; CDR2 reads SASEGT. The V gene lost 6 bases and the J gene lost 4 bases, with 15 bases spanning the gap. The length of the CDR3 is 14 residues. The CDR3 loop reads CASSTSLFGTEAFF. The CDR3 nucleotides read TGTGCCAGCAGCACCTCGTTGTTCGGCACTGAAGCTTTCTTT.

V gene TRBV4-1 combines with J gene TRBJ2-3, with TRBD1 matching over 7 bases. The CDR3 has 15 amino acids. CDR1 and CDR2 from the germline V gene are MGHRA and YSYEKL. Trimming at V came to 4 bases and at J to 2 bases, leaving 6 bases not matched to a gene. The DNA for the CDR3 is TGCGCCAGCAGCCTCCTGACAGGGACCACAGATACGCAGTATTTT. Amino acid sequence: CASSLLTGTTDTQYF.

The chain is built from TRBV5-4 and TRBJ2-1; 7 nucleotides line up with TRBD1. CDR1 is SGHNT, CDR2 YYREEE, per germline (reference sequence). V shed 0 bases and J 7 bases; nucleotides not matched to a gene: 7. The CDR3 runs to 15 residues. For the CDR3, the DNA is TGTGCCAGCAGCTTGGATTGGGGGACAGCTAATGAGCAGTTCTTC. Amino acid sequence: CASSLDWGTANEQFF.

The CDR3 DNA sequence: TGTGCCAGCAGGCCGACAGGGTATTCCGGGGAGCTGTTTTTT. It codes for CASRPTGYSGELFF. The V gene is TRBV6-1, the J gene TRBJ2-2, with TRBD1 matching over 7 bases. The V gene's germline CDR1 is MNHNS and CDR2 SASEGT. This CDR3 spans 14 amino acids. V lost 6 bases to trimming and J lost 6 bases; unmatched junction nucleotides: 7.

The table lists this clone with a few counts. The chain combines TRBV29-1 with TRBJ1-1; tentative D call: TRBD1 (6 bases). This CDR3 is 13 amino acids long. The V gene lost 7 bases and the J gene lost 4 bases, with 16 bases spanning the gap. Germline V gene sequence: CDR1 SQVTM, CDR2 ANQGSEA. CDR3 protein: CSAKEQGTTEAFF. CDR3 coding DNA: TGCAGCGCAAAGGAACAGGGAACCACTGAAGCTTTCTTT.

The J gene is TRBJ1-6, the V gene TRBV18, with D hard to call. CDR1 and CDR2 from the germline V gene are KGHSH and LQKENI. CDR3 length equals 14 residues. The ends were cut back, 8 bases at V and 0 bases at J, with 8 bases in the middle. In DNA, the CDR3 is TGTGCCAGCCAAGAGAGCTCCTATAATTCACCCCTCCACTTT. It encodes CASQESSYNSPLHF. Full variable domain (outside the CDR3, taken from reference TRBV18 and TRBJ1-6): NAGVMQNPRHLVRRRGQEARLRCSPMKGHSHVYWYRQLPEEGLKFMVYLQKENIIDESGMPKERFSAEFPKEGPSILRIQQVVRGDSAAYFCASQESSYNSPLHFGNGTRLTVT.

The chain combines TRBV7-2 with TRBJ2-2; D not resolved. The CDR3 runs to 14 residues. Trimming shortened V by 1 base and J by 9 bases, and 12 bases separated the two germline ends. Looked up from germline, CDR1 is SGHTA and CDR2 is FQGNSA. CDR3 nucleotides: TGTGCCAGCAGCTTAGGGCAGTTATACCGGGAGCTGTTTTTT. Protein: CASSLGQLYRELFF.

The chain combines TRBV14 with TRBJ1-1; perhaps TRBD1 as D (6 bases). The V end lost 2 bases, the J end lost 0 bases, and 10 bases lay between the germline ends. Germline CDR1 and CDR2: SGHDN and FVKESK. The CDR3 has 15 amino acids. The CDR3 bases are TGTGCCAGCAGCCAAACCAACAGGGTGAACACTGAAGCTTTCTTT. Encoded protein: CASSQTNRVNTEAFF.

V gene TRBV4-2 combines with J gene TRBJ1-2, with 7 positions matching TRBD1. The CDR3 is made up of 13 amino acids. Germline V gives CDR1 LGHNA, CDR2 YNFKEQ. Unmatched junction bases numbered 5, after V lost 5 bases and J lost 5 bases. CDR3 amino acids: CASSEGQFYGYTF. As DNA, the CDR3 is TGTGCCAGCAGCGAGGGACAGTTTTATGGCTACACCTTC.

V and J are TRBV5-4 and TRBJ1-2, with TRBD1 as a possible D gene (6 bases). This CDR3 contains 15 residues. Germline CDR1 and CDR2: SGHNT and YYREEE (reference sequence). The V gene lost 3 bases and the J gene lost 7 bases, with 19 bases spanning the gap. In nucleotides, the CDR3 is TGTGCCAGCAGCTCCACACAGGGTGCCTGGGGTGGCTACACCTTC. This sequence encodes CASSSTQGAWGGYTF.

CDR3 loop: CASSQALAGGDNEQFF. CDR3 nucleotide sequence: TGTGCCAGCAGCCAAGCCCTAGCGGGGGGGGACAATGAGCAGTTCTTC. The V call is TRBV7-2, the J call TRBJ2-1, with 12 positions matching TRBD2. The germline V gene encodes CDR1 SGHTA and CDR2 FQGNSA. V was pared by 5 bases and J by 5 bases, with 7 bases of the junction left unmatched. CDR3 size: 16 residues.

The CDR3 DNA is TGTGCCAGCAGCTTTGCGCGGGGCTACACCTTC. As protein: CASSFARGYTF. V gene TRBV7-2 combines with J gene TRBJ1-2; D is unclear. This CDR3 has 11 amino acids. V shed 3 bases and J shed 8 bases, with 7 bases lying between them. CDR1 is SGHTA, CDR2 FQGNSA, per germline.